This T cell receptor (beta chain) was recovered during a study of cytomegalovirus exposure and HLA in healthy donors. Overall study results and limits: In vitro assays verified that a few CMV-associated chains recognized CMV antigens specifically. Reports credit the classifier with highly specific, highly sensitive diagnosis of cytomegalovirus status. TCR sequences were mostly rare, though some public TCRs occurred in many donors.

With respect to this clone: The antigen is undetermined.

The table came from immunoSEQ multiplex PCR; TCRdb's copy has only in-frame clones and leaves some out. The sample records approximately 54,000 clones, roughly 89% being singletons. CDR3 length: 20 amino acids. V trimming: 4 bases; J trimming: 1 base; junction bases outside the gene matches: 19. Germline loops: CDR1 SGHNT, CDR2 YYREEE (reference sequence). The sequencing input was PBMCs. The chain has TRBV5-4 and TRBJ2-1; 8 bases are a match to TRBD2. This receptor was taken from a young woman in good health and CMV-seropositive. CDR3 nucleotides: TGTGCCAGCAGCGGAGGGACTAGAGATTTAATTAGGGGTTCCTACAATGAGCAGTTCTTC. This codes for CASSGGTRDLIRGSYNEQFF.